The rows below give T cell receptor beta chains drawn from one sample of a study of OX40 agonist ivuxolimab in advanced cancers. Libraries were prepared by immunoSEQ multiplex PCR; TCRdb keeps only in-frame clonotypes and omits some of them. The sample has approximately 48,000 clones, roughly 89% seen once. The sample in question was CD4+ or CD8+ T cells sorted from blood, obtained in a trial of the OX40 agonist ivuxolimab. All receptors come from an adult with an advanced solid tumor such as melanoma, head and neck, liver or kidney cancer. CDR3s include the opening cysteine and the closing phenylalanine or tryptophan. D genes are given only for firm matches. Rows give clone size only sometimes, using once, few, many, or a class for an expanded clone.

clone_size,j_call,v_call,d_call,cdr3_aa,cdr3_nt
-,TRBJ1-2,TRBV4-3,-,CASSQDRTSTNYGYTF,TGCGCCAGCAGCCAAGATCGGACAAGCACTAACTATGGCTACACCTTC
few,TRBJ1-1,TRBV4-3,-,CASSQGSNTEAFF,TGCGCCAGCAGCCAGGGAAGTAACACTGAAGCTTTCTTT
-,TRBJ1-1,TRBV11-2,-,CASSLDLLNRVGAFF,TGTGCCAGCAGCTTAGATTTGCTGAATCGGGTGGGAGCTTTCTTT
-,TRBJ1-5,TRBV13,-,CASSPGHNQPQHF,TGTGCCAGCAGCCCCGGCCACAATCAGCCCCAGCATTTT
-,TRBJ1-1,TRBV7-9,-,CASSLVSLGGGTEAFF,TGTGCCAGCAGCTTAGTGAGTTTAGGGGGGGGCACTGAAGCTTTCTTT
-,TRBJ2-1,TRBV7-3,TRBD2,CASSPTSGRYHYNEQFF,TGTGCCAGCAGCCCGACTAGCGGGAGGTACCACTACAATGAGCAGTTCTTC
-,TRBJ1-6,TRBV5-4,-,CASSPGGSPLHF,TGTGCCAGCAGCCCCGGGGGCTCACCCCTCCACTTT
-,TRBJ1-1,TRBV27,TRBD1,CASSLFGTGPMNTEAFF,TGTGCCAGCAGTTTATTCGGGACAGGGCCCATGAACACTGAAGCTTTCTTT
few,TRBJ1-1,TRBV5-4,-,CASSLFGTEAFF,TGTGCCAGCAGCTTGTTTGGCACTGAAGCTTTCTTT
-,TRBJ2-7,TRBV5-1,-,CASSFRDISYEQYF,TGCGCCAGCAGCTTCCGGGACATCTCCTACGAGCAGTACTTC
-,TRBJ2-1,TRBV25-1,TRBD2,CASSEYGTSGRYEQFF,TGTGCCAGCAGTGAATACGGGACTAGCGGGAGATATGAGCAGTTCTTC
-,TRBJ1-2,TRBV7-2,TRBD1,CASSLARTGFGYGYTF,TGTGCCAGCAGCTTAGCGAGGACAGGGTTCGGATATGGCTACACCTTC
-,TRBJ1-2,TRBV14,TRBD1,CASSQDIWDSRRYYGGYTF,TGTGCCAGCAGCCAAGATATTTGGGACAGCCGGAGATACTATGGGGGCTACACCTTC
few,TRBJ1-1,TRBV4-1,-,CASSQDPTGNTEAFF,TGCGCCAGCAGCCAGGATCCGACAGGGAACACTGAAGCTTTCTTT
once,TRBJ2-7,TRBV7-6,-,CASSLAQGPYEQYF,TGTGCCAGCAGCTTAGCACAGGGACCCTACGAGCAGTACTTC
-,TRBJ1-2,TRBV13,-,CASSHGRDGYTF,TGTGCCAGCAGCCATGGACGAGATGGCTACACCTTC
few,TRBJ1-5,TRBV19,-,CASKGGHSNQPQHF,TGTGCCTCGAAAGGGGGGCATAGCAATCAGCCCCAGCATTTT
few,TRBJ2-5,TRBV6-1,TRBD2,CASSETSGGQETQYF,TGTGCCAGCAGTGAGACTAGCGGGGGGCAAGAGACCCAGTACTTC
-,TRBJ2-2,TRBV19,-,CASGGLVGELFF,TGTGCCAGTGGGGGGTTAGTCGGGGAGCTGTTTTTT
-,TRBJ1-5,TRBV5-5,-,CASSSPRGPQHF,TGTGCCAGCAGCTCTCCACGGGGGCCCCAGCATTTT
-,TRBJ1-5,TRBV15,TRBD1,CATSRDSGGGQPQHF,TGTGCCACCAGCAGAGATTCAGGGGGTGGTCAGCCCCAGCATTTT
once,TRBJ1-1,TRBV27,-,CASSLITGSVAFF,TGTGCCAGCAGTCTCATCACAGGGTCCGTCGCTTTCTTT